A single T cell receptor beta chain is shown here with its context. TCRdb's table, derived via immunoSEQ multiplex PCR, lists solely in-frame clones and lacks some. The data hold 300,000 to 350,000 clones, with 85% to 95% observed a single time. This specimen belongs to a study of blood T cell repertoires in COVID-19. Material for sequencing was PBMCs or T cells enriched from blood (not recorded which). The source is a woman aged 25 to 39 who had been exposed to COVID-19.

CDR3 DNA: TGTGCCAGCAGCTACCTACGGGGTGCTAATGAAAAACTGTTTTTT. Its translation is CASSYLRGANEKLFF. The rearrangement links TRBV11-2 to TRBJ1-4; no reliable D call. CDR3 length: 15 amino acids. V shed 4 bases and J shed 3 bases, with 12 bases lying between them. Per germline, CDR1 SGHAT and CDR2 FQNNGV.